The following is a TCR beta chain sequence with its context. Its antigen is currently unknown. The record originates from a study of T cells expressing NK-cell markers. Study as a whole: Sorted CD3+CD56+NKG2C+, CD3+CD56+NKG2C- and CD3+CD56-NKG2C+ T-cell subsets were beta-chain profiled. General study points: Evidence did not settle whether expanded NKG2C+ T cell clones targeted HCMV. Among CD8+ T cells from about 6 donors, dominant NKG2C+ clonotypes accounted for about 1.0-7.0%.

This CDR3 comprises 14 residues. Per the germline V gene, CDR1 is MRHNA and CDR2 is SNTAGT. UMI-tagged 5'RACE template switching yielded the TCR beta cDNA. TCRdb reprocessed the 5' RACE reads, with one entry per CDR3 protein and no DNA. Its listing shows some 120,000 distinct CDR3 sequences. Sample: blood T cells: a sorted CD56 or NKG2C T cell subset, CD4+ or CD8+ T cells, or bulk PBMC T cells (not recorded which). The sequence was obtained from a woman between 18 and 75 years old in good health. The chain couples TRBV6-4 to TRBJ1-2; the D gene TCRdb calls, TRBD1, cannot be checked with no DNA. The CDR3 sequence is CASSDPGQVGGYTF.